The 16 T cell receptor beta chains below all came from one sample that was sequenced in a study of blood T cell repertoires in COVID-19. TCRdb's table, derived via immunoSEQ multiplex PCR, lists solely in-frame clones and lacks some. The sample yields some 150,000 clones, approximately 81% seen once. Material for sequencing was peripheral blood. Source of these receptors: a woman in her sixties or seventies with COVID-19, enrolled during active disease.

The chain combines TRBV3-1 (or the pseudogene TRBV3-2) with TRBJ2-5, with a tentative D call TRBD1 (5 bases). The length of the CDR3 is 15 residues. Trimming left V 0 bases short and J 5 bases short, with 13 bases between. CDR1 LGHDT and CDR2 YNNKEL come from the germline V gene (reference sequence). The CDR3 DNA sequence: TGTGCCAGCAGCCAAGAGATAGGGGTTTGGGAGACCCAGTACTTC. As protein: CASSQEIGVWETQYF.

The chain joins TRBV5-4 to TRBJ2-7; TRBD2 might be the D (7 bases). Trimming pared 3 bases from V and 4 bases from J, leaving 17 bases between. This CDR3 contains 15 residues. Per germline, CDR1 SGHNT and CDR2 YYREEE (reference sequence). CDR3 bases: TGTGCCAGCAGCTCGAAGGGGGAGGGCCGGTACGAGCAGTACTTC. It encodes CASSSKGEGRYEQYF.

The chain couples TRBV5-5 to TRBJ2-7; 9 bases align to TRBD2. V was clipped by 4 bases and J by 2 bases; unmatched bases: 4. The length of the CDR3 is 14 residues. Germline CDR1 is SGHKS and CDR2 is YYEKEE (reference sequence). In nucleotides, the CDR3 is TGTGCCAGCAGCGGTAGCGGGGGTACCTACGAGCAGTACTTC. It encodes CASSGSGGTYEQYF.

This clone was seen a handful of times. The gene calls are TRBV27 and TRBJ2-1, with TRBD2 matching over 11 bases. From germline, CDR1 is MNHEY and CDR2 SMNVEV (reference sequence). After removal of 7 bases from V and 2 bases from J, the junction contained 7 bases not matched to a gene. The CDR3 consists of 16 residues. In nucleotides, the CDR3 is TGTGCCAGCATTAAACTAGCGGGAGAGGCCTACAATGAGCAGTTCTTC. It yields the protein CASIKLAGEAYNEQFF.

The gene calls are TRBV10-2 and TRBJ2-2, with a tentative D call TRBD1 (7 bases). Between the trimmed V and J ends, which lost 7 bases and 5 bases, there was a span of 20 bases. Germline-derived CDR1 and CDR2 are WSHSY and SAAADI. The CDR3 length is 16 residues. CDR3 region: CASTHRGGGGTGELFF. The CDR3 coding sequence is TGCGCCAGCACCCACCGAGGAGGGGGCGGAACCGGGGAGCTGTTTTTT.

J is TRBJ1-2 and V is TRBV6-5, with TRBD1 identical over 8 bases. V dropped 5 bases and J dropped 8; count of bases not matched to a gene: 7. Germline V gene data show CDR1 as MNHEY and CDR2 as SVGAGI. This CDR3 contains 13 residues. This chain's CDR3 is CASSSGQGRGYTF. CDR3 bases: TGTGCCAGCAGTAGTGGACAGGGAAGAGGCTACACCTTC.

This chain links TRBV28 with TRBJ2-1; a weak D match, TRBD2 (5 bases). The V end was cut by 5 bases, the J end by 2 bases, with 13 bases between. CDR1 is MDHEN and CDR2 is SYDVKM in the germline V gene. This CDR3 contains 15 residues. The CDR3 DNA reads TGTGCCAGCAGTACTAGGGCGAGGCCCTACAATGAGCAGTTCTTC. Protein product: CASSTRARPYNEQFF.

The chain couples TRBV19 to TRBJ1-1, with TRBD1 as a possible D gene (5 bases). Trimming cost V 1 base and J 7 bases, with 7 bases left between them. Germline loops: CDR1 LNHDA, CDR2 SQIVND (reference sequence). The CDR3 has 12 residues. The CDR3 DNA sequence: TGTGCCAGTAGTATAGGCAGGGTTGAAGCTTTCTTT. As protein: CASSIGRVEAFF.

The CDR3 DNA sequence: TGTGCCAGCAGTTTATTGGGACAGGGGGGATGGCCCAAAAACATTCAGTACTTC. Translating it yields CASSLLGQGGWPKNIQYF. This chain connects TRBV27 to TRBJ2-4; TRBD1 matches at 11 bases. J lost 2 bases, V lost 1 base, and 7 bases had no gene match. The germline gives CDR1 MNHEY, CDR2 SMNVEV (reference sequence). The CDR3 has 18 residues.

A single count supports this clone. CDR3 residues: CASSLAPGSSGNTIYF. Written as DNA, the CDR3 is TGCGCCAGCAGCTTGGCCCCAGGGTCCTCTGGAAACACCATATATTTT. The rearrangement links TRBV5-1 to TRBJ1-3, with D perhaps matching TRBD1 (5 bases). CDR1 and CDR2 (germline): SGHRS, YFSETQ. This CDR3 comprises 16 residues. The V end lost 0 bases, the J end lost 0 bases, and 10 bases lay between the germline ends.

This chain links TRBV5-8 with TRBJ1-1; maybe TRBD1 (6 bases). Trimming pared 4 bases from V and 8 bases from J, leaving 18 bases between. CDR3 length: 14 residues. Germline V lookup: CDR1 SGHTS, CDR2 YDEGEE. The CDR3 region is CASSLEGLGTEAFF. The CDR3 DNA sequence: TGTGCCAGCAGCCTTGAGGGGCTTGGGACAGAAGCTTTCTTT.

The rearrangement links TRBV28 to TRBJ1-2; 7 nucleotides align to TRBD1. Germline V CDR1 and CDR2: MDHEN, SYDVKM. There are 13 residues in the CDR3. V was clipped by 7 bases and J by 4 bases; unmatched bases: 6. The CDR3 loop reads CASTSDRVYGYTF. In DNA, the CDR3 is TGTGCCAGCACCTCCGACAGGGTCTATGGCTACACCTTC.

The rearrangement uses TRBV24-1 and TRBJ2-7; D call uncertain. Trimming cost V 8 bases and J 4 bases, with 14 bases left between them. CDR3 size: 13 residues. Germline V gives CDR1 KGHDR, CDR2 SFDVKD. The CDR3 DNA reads TGTGCCACCAACGGCGGTCTTCCTTACGAGCAGTACGTC. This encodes CATNGGLPYEQYV.

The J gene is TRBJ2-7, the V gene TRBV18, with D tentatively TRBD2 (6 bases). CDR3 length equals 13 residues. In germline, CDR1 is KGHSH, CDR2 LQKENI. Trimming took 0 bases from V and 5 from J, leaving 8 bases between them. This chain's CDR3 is CASSPPAGNEQYF. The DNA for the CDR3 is TGTGCCAGCTCACCACCTGCGGGGAACGAGCAGTACTTC.

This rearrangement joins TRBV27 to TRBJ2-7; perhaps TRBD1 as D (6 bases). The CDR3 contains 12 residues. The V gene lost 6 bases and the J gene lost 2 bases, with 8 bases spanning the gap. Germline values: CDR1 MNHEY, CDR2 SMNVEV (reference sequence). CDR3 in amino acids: CASRGQTYEQYF. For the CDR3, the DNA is TGTGCCAGCAGAGGACAGACCTACGAGCAGTACTTC.

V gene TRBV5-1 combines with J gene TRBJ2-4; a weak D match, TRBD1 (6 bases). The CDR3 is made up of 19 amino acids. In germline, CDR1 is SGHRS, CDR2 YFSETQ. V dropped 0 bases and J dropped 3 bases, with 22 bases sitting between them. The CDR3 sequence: CASSLAFSDSKARKNIQYF. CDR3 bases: TGCGCCAGCAGCTTGGCCTTCTCGGACAGCAAAGCTCGCAAAAACATTCAGTACTTC.